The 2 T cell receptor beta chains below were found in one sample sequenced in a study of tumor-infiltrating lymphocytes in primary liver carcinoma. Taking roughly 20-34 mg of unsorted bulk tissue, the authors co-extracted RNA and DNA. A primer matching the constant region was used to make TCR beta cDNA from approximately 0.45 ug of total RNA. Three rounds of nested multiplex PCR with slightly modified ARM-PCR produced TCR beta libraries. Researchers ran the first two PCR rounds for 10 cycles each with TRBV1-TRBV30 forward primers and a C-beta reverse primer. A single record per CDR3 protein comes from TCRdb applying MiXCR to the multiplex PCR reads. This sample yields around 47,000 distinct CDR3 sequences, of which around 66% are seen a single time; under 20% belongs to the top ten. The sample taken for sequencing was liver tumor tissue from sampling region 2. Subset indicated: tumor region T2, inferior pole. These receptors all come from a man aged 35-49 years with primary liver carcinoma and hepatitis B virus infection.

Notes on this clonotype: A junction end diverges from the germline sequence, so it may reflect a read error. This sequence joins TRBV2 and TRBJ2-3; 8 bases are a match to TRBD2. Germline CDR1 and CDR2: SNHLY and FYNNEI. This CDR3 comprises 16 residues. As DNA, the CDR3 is TGTGGCAGCAGTGCGGCACACGGGAGGGGCACAGATACGCAGTATTTT. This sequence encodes CGSSAAHGRGTDTQYF.

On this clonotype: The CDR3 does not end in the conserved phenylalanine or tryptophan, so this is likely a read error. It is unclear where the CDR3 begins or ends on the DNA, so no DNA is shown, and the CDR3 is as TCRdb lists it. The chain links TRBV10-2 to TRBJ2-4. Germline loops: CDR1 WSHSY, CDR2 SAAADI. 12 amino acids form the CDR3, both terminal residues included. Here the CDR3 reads CASSHSMDIQHL.